Listed here are 27 T cell receptor beta chains from one sample, sequenced in a study of regulatory T cells in long-lasting Graves disease. Building the TCR beta libraries relied on iRepertoire HTBI primers, and CDR3 regions underwent Arm-PCR. Via MiXCR, TCRdb re-called the multiplex PCR reads, giving one row per CDR3 protein. Of just over 600,000 distinct CDR3 sequences detected, approximately 15% appear once; the ten largest clones hold around 18%. Described time point: newly diagnosed GD, antithyroid drugs for less than 3 months. The TCR library was prepared using RNA isolated from PBMCs. These records were also assigned to another study, of T cells in Graves' hyperthyroidism and ophthalmopathy.

This material consisted of peripheral blood mononuclear cells (PBMCs), taken at new diagnosis, from a patient treated with antithyroid drugs. Receptors originate from a woman in her 30s with Graves disease.

There are a few counts of this clonotype. This chain connects TRBV28 to TRBJ2-1; perhaps TRBD1 as D (5 bases). Germline V lookup: CDR1 MDHEN, CDR2 SYDVKM. The length of the CDR3 is 14 residues. Trimming shortened V by 6 bases and J by 2 bases, and 11 bases separated the two germline ends. CDR3 in amino acids: CASRGQGTYNEQFF. The DNA of the CDR3 is TGTGCCAGCAGGGGTCAGGGCACCTACAATGAGCAGTTCTTC.

This clonotype appeared once. V is TRBV3-1 and J is TRBJ2-7; the match to TRBD2 covers 9 bases. The trim removed 8 bases at V and 4 bases at J, leaving 6 bases unmatched. The CDR3 is made up of 13 amino acids. Germline CDR1 is LGHDT and CDR2 is YNNKEL (reference sequence). As DNA, the CDR3 is TGTGCCAGCTGCCTAGCGGGAACATACGAGCAGTACTTC. Translating it yields CASCLAGTYEQYF.

This clonotype has more than one count but fewer than ten. V usage is TRBV12-3 or TRBV12-4 and J usage is TRBJ2-7; TRBD2 matches 9 bases. The CDR3 sequence is 16 residues long. Unmatched junction bases numbered 9, after V lost 4 bases and J lost 2 bases. Here the CDR3 reads CASSSTASGAPYEQYF. The DNA for the CDR3 is TGTGCCAGCAGTTCCACCGCTAGCGGGGCCCCCTACGAGCAGTACTTC.

This clonotype occurred a few times. The V and J genes are TRBV7-9 and TRBJ1-2; D uncertain. V dropped 3 bases and J dropped 3 bases, with 11 bases sitting between them. CDR1 and CDR2 from the germline V gene are SEHNR and FQNEAQ (reference sequence). The CDR3 is 14 residues long. CDR3 DNA sequence: TGTGCCAGCAGCTTTCTCGGCGGGGACTATGGCTACACCTTC. It yields the protein CASSFLGGDYGYTF.

The V and J genes are TRBV15 and TRBJ1-1; TRBD1 might be the D (5 bases). Germline lookup yields CDR1 LNHNV and CDR2 YYDKDF (reference sequence). Trimming shortened V by 0 bases and J by 3 bases, and 14 bases separated the two germline ends. This CDR3 comprises 16 residues. The DNA of the CDR3 is TGTGCCACCAGCAGAGATTTGACAGAAGTTTACACTGAAGCTTTCTTT. As protein: CATSRDLTEVYTEAFF.

This clonotype came up a few times. The chain recombines TRBV28 with TRBJ2-2, with D perhaps given as TRBD1 or TRBD2 (5 bases each). The CDR3 length is 13 residues. V shed 4 bases and J shed 6 bases, with 9 bases lying between them. Germline CDR1 and CDR2: MDHEN and SYDVKM. The CDR3 is CASSYLGAGELFF. Written as DNA, the CDR3 is TGTGCCAGCAGTTACCTGGGGGCCGGGGAGCTGTTTTTT.

This clonotype was counted a few times. The gene calls are TRBV7-3 and TRBJ2-5, with D possibly being TRBD2 (5 bases). Per germline, CDR1 SGHTA and CDR2 FQGTGA. The CDR3 extends over 13 amino acids. V was pared by 5 bases and J by 4 bases, with 11 bases between. The CDR3 loop reads CASSRSGGETQYF. CDR3 DNA sequence: TGTGCCAGCAGCAGAAGCGGTGGAGAGACCCAGTACTTC.

The V gene is TRBV28, the J gene TRBJ2-6; no firm D call. The germline CDR1 and CDR2 sequences are MDHEN and SYDVKM. CDR3 size: 13 residues. V lost 8 bases to trimming and J lost 3 bases, with 8 bases between them. Here the CDR3 DNA reads TGTGCCAGCCGACCAGGTGGGGCCAACGTCCTGACTTTC. This gives the protein CASRPGGANVLTF.

The chain couples TRBV20-1 to TRBJ2-7; D perhaps matches TRBD1 (6 bases). The germline V and J ends were trimmed by 4 bases and 2 bases, with 18 bases remaining between them. The length of the CDR3 is 15 residues. Germline V lookup: CDR1 DFQATT, CDR2 SNEGSKA (reference sequence). As DNA, the CDR3 is TGCAGTGCTACCAATCGGCCAGGGGCTGCCTACGAGCAGTACTTC. This sequence encodes CSATNRPGAAYEQYF.

With regard to this clonotype: The conserved closing phenylalanine or tryptophan is absent in this CDR3, likely reflecting a read error. The genes are TRBV19 and TRBJ2-1; TRBD1 aligns across 12 bases. This CDR3 contains 14 residues. Germline values: CDR1 LNHDA, CDR2 SQIVND (reference sequence). The junction had 5 bases not matched to a gene; V was cut back by 5 bases and J by 9 bases. The CDR3 region has the DNA TGTGCCAGTAGTCCGGGACAGGGGGCAAGTGAGCAGTTCCTC. It specifies CASSPGQGASEQFL.

This clonotype showed up just a few times. The chain couples TRBV4-2 to TRBJ1-5, with 9 bases fitting TRBD1. CDR1 is LGHNA, CDR2 YNFKEQ, per germline. Losses at the gene ends were 4 bases for V and 6 bases for J; bases not matched to a gene: 10. CDR3 length equals 16 residues. The CDR3 spells CASSRRPGQGGQPQHF. The CDR3 region has the DNA TGTGCCAGCAGCCGCCGCCCGGGACAGGGTGGTCAGCCCCAGCATTTT.

This clonotype appeared many times. This chain connects TRBV12-5 to TRBJ2-5, with TRBD2 as a possible D gene (6 bases). Trimming shortened V by 0 bases and J by 2 bases, and 16 bases separated the two germline ends. CDR1 and CDR2 from the germline V gene are LGHNT and FRNRAP. CDR3 size: 17 residues. This CDR3 reads CASGLVTVPGLQETQYF. DNA of the CDR3: TGTGCTAGTGGTTTGGTCACCGTGCCGGGACTTCAAGAGACCCAGTACTTC.

This clonotype has ten or more counts. V and J are TRBV29-1 and TRBJ2-7; a weak D match, TRBD2 (6 bases). Germline CDR1 SQVTM, CDR2 ANQGSEA. V was trimmed by 4 bases and J by 4 bases, leaving 11 bases between them. The CDR3 is made up of 12 amino acids. The CDR3 sequence: CSVVKAGYEQYF. CDR3 nucleotides: TGCAGCGTTGTCAAAGCGGGTTACGAGCAGTACTTC.

This clonotype was recorded many times. The gene calls are TRBV20-1 and TRBJ2-5, with D hard to call. From germline, CDR1 is DFQATT and CDR2 SNEGSKA (reference sequence). The CDR3 has 10 residues. Trimming shortened V by 5 bases and J by 2 bases, and 3 bases separated the two germline ends. CDR3 nucleotides: TGCAGTGCTCAGCAAGAGACCCAGTACTTC. Protein sequence: CSAQQETQYF.

This clonotype has a count of ten or more. The rearrangement joins TRBV6-1 to TRBJ1-2; TRBD1 agrees at 9 bases. Germline V CDR1 and CDR2: MNHNS, SASEGT. CDR3 length equals 14 residues. V was clipped by 2 bases and J by 8 bases; unmatched bases: 6. CDR3 residues: CASSEPGQGHGYTF. The CDR3 DNA reads TGTGCCAGCAGTGAACCGGGACAGGGACACGGCTACACCTTC.

This clonotype was seen more than once but under ten times. The V and J genes are TRBV7-9 and TRBJ1-1; 8 bases fit TRBD1. The V gene's germline CDR1 is SEHNR and CDR2 FQNEAQ (reference sequence). The CDR3 covers 16 residues. The ends lost 3 bases at V and 4 bases at J; junction bases unmatched: 10. CDR3 region: CASSFSGTGPFTEAFF. The CDR3 coding sequence is TGTGCCAGCAGCTTCTCGGGGACAGGTCCCTTCACTGAAGCTTTCTTT.

The V and J genes are TRBV18 and TRBJ1-2, with TRBD1 identical over 7 bases. The CDR3 length is 16 residues. V gave up 6 bases and J gave up 8 bases; unmatched junction bases: 18. Germline assignment: CDR1 KGHSH and CDR2 LQKENI. DNA for the CDR3: TGTGCCAGCTCGCCGGCGTCGACAGGGATCCCCACCGGCTACACCTTC. Its protein is CASSPASTGIPTGYTF.

There are a few counts of this clonotype. The chain joins TRBV25-1 to TRBJ1-6, with TRBD1 matching 11 bases. The CDR3 runs to 15 residues. V was pared by 6 bases and J by 10 bases, with 8 bases of the junction left unmatched. From germline, CDR1 is MGHDK and CDR2 SYGVNS. The DNA for the CDR3 is TGTGCCAGCAGAGGACAGGGGGCGCGCGGCTCACCCCTCCACTTT. The encoded protein is CASRGQGARGSPLHF.

This clonotype has a handful of counts. At one boundary the junction diverges from the germline segment, which might be a read error. The chain links TRBV2 to TRBJ2-3; D gene uncertain. With the DNA end fitting TRBJ2-7 better, the J assignment may be wrong. The CDR3 is 14 residues long. The V gene's germline CDR1 is SNHLY and CDR2 FYNNEI. CDR3 amino acids: CAGSEATTPYEQYF. As DNA, the CDR3 is TGTGCCGGCAGTGAAGCCACGACTCCTTACGAGCAGTACTTC.

V and J are TRBV7-2 and TRBJ2-1; D is ambiguous. V gave up 7 bases and J gave up 9 bases, with 13 bases separating them. CDR1 is SGHTA and CDR2 is FQGNSA in the germline V gene. The CDR3 length is 12 residues. CDR3: CASTPVGGEQFF. CDR3 sequence (DNA): TGTGCCAGCACCCCCGTTGGCGGTGAGCAGTTCTTC.

This clonotype was counted ten times or more. The chain combines TRBV27 with TRBJ2-7; 7 bases align to TRBD2. The CDR3 extends over 15 amino acids. Germline CDR1 is MNHEY and CDR2 is SMNVEV (reference sequence). V dropped 3 bases and J dropped 1; count of bases not matched to a gene: 6. The CDR3 coding sequence is TGTGCCAGCAGTTTGGGGCTAGCGGCGTCCTACGAGCAGTACTTC. It yields the protein CASSLGLAASYEQYF.

This chain uses TRBV12-3 or TRBV12-4 with TRBJ1-1; a possible D gene is TRBD1 (6 bases). CDR3 length equals 16 residues. V lost 6 bases to trimming and J lost 3 bases, with 20 bases between them. CDR3 loop: CASSQTVDRSDTEAFF. Here the CDR3 DNA reads TGTGCCAGCAGCCAGACCGTAGACAGGTCGGACACTGAAGCTTTCTTT.

This clonotype was counted at least ten times. The chain recombines TRBV28 with TRBJ2-1; tentatively, D is TRBD2 (5 bases). The CDR3 spans 17 residues. The V gene lost 6 bases and the J gene lost 5 bases, with 23 bases spanning the gap. The V gene's germline CDR1 is MDHEN and CDR2 SYDVKM. The CDR3 is CASSRPYISGLNNEQFF. The CDR3 DNA reads TGTGCCAGCAGCCGCCCCTATATCTCGGGATTAAACAATGAGCAGTTCTTC.

This clonotype was found a few times. The genes are TRBV7-9 and TRBJ2-1; TRBD2 agrees at 16 bases. Germline V gene sequence: CDR1 SEHNR, CDR2 FQNEAQ (reference sequence). This CDR3 contains 18 residues. Trimming cost V 7 bases and J 12 bases; bases outside gene matches: 18. This CDR3 is CASTLPGLAGGGMMTQFF. The DNA for the CDR3 is TGTGCCAGCACCCTTCCGGGACTAGCGGGGGGGGGGATGATGACGCAGTTCTTC.

This clonotype was counted at least ten times. J is TRBJ1-2 and V is TRBV12-3 or TRBV12-4; D not certain. V lost 3 bases, J lost 5 bases, and 16 bases lay in between. The CDR3 covers 15 residues. The CDR3 region is CASSLRAGGAYGYTF. The CDR3, as DNA: TGTGCCAGCAGTTTGAGGGCAGGCGGAGCTTATGGCTACACCTTC.

V usage is TRBV24-1 and J usage is TRBJ2-3; no firm D call. Trimming left V 6 bases short and J 3 bases short, with 3 bases between. This CDR3 comprises 11 residues. Germline V gene data show CDR1 as KGHDR and CDR2 as SFDVKD. The CDR3 spells CATSNTDTQYF. DNA of the CDR3: TGTGCCACCAGTAATACAGATACGCAGTATTTT.

This sequence joins TRBV11-3 and TRBJ2-5; unclear D gene. The CDR3 loop spans 16 amino acids. Germline CDR1 and CDR2: SGHNT and YENEEA. Trimming removed 6 bases from V and 0 bases from J, with 17 bases in between. CDR3 nucleotide sequence: TGTGCCAGCAGGGTGGGCGGCGGCCCGTACCAAGAGACCCAGTACTTC. Its translation is CASRVGGGPYQETQYF.